The 18 T cell receptor beta chains below come from one sample, sequenced in a study of CD8 T cells in Susac syndrome. After extraction with the RNeasy kit, roughly 0.45 to 1 ug of the RNA was reverse transcribed using random hexamers. TCRdb re-derived calls from the immunoSEQ multiplex PCR reads in MiXCR, one entry per CDR3 protein. The table lists approximately 180,000 distinct CDR3 sequences, about 91% of them singletons. Specimen: CD4+ T cells from PBMCs. These receptors all come from a human donor with Susac syndrome.

J is TRBJ2-5 and V is TRBV29-1, with a tentative D call TRBD1 (6 bases). V gave up 7 bases and J gave up 7 bases, with 13 bases separating them. The length of the CDR3 is 11 residues. CDR1 and CDR2 from the germline V gene are SQVTM and ANQGSEA. CDR3 amino acids: CSGGTLGTQYF. CDR3 DNA sequence: TGCAGCGGTGGGACATTGGGGACCCAGTACTTC. Using reference TRBV29-1 and TRBJ2-5 for the parts outside the CDR3, the full variable domain is SAVISQKPSRDICQRGTSLTIQCQVDSQVTMMFWYRQQPGQSLTLIATANQGSEATYESGFVIDKFPISRPNLTFSTLTVSNMSPEDSSIYLCSGGTLGTQYFGPGTRLLVL.

This clonotype was found once. A junction end diverges from the germline sequence, so it may reflect a read error. This sequence joins TRBV12-3 or TRBV12-4 and TRBJ2-1; D is possibly TRBD1 (6 bases). The CDR3 has 12 amino acids. The CDR3 DNA reads as TGTGCCAGCCGTGAAGGGGGTATGGGTATCACCTTC. This translates into CASREGGMGITF.

The CDR3 bases are TGTGCCAGCAGCGAGCCAGGGCTTGCAAACACCATATATTTT. Its translation: CASSEPGLANTIYF. The V gene is TRBV9, the J gene TRBJ1-3, with D tentatively TRBD1 (5 bases). CDR1 is SGDLS and CDR2 is YYNGEE in the germline V gene. The CDR3 runs 14 residues. V lost 3 bases and J 6 bases, leaving 13 bases between the germline ends.

This clonotype has just a few counts. This rearrangement joins TRBV12-5 to TRBJ2-2; D might be TRBD2 (5 bases). The CDR3 runs to 14 residues. Trimming removed 8 bases at V and 0 bases at J, with 10 bases between. CDR1 and CDR2 from the germline V gene are LGHNT and FRNRAP. DNA of the CDR3: TGTGCTAGTAGCGTCGGGGCGAACACCGGGGAGCTGTTTTTT. It specifies CASSVGANTGELFF.

This clonotype was seen a single time. CDR3 protein: CASSLSTGGRGNQPQHF. As DNA, the CDR3 is TGTGCCAGCAGTTTAAGTACAGGGGGAAGGGGCAATCAGCCCCAGCATTTT. The chain recombines TRBV28 with TRBJ1-5; 8 positions agree with TRBD1. Germline CDR1 MDHEN, CDR2 SYDVKM. V lost 2 bases and J lost 2; bases outside the gene matches: 8. This CDR3 is built from 17 residues.

This chain uses TRBV7-8 with TRBJ2-1, with 11 bases fitting TRBD2. The J segment lost 8 bases and the V segment lost 2 bases, leaving 8 bases of the junction unmatched. The CDR3 contains 16 residues. Germline assignment: CDR1 SGHVS and CDR2 FQNEAQ. CDR3 DNA sequence: TGTGCCAGCAGCTTACGGCTAGCGGGGGGATTCGATGAGCAGTTCTTC. Its translation is CASSLRLAGGFDEQFF.

This chain joins TRBV3-1 and TRBJ2-5; D might be TRBD2 (7 bases). The germline V and J ends were trimmed by 4 bases and 0 bases, with 12 bases remaining between them. The CDR3 has 15 amino acids. CDR1 LGHDT and CDR2 YNNKEL come from the germline V gene (reference sequence). The CDR3 bases are TGTGCCAGCAGCCCTAGGGGGGGAGACCAAGAGACCCAGTACTTC. The encoded protein is CASSPRGGDQETQYF.

The chain uses TRBV14 and TRBJ1-2; 8 nucleotides line up with TRBD1. The CDR3 length is 16 residues. The ends lost 1 base at V and 4 bases at J; junction bases unmatched: 8. CDR1 is SGHDN, CDR2 FVKESK, per germline. CDR3 nucleotide sequence: TGTGCCAGCAGCCAAGGGACAGGGAGGATCAGCTATGGCTACACCTTC. Translated, it gives CASSQGTGRISYGYTF.

The V gene is TRBV19, the J gene TRBJ2-5, with D perhaps being TRBD1 or TRBD2 (5 bases each). V gave up 5 bases and J gave up 8 bases, with 18 bases separating them. The length of the CDR3 is 14 residues. Germline lookup yields CDR1 LNHDA and CDR2 SQIVND (reference sequence). The CDR3 DNA reads TGTGCCAGTAGTCGACGGGGCGACATAGGAACCCAGTACTTC. Amino acids: CASSRRGDIGTQYF.

The chain couples TRBV29-1 to TRBJ2-7; the match to TRBD2 covers 11 bases. V dropped 4 bases and J dropped 0; count of bases not matched to a gene: 11. CDR1 SQVTM and CDR2 ANQGSEA come from the germline V gene. The CDR3 extends over 17 amino acids. CDR3 region: CSVGRLAGPKSSYEQYF. The CDR3 region has the DNA TGCAGCGTTGGTAGACTAGCGGGGCCAAAAAGCTCCTACGAGCAGTACTTC.

This chain joins TRBV6-6 and TRBJ1-1, with 7 nucleotides matching TRBD1. Trimming at V came to 6 bases and at J to 1 base, leaving 5 bases not matched to a gene. CDR3 length equals 14 residues. Germline V gene sequence: CDR1 MNHNY, CDR2 SVGAGI (reference sequence). Here the CDR3 reads CASRSYRGNTEAFF. In DNA, the CDR3 is TGTGCCAGCAGGAGCTACAGGGGGAACACTGAAGCTTTCTTT.

V usage is TRBV10-3 and J usage is TRBJ1-2; no clear D. Deletions cut 0 bases from V and 0 bases from J, with 8 bases between. CDR3 length: 15 residues. CDR1 is ENHRY and CDR2 is SYGVKD in the germline V gene. CDR3 sequence: CAISESGFPNYGYTF. The CDR3 region has the DNA TGTGCCATCAGTGAGTCAGGGTTCCCTAACTATGGCTACACCTTC.

The V call is TRBV28, the J call TRBJ1-2; TRBD1 agrees at 9 bases. The CDR3 runs to 17 residues. Germline CDR1 is MDHEN and CDR2 is SYDVKM. The ends lost 2 bases at V and 4 bases at J; junction bases unmatched: 11. The CDR3 region has the DNA TGTGCCAGCAGTTTAAACAGGGGGCCCGTGGCGACCTATGGCTACACCTTC. It encodes CASSLNRGPVATYGYTF.

The CDR3 is CASITRINGVYGYTF. DNA for the CDR3: TGTGCCAGCATTACCAGGATTAATGGGGTCTATGGCTACACCTTC. This chain links TRBV19 with TRBJ1-2; D gene uncertain. V was shortened by 9 bases and J by 4 bases, with 21 bases between the two germline ends. CDR1 and CDR2 from the germline V gene are LNHDA and SQIVND (reference sequence). The CDR3 is made up of 15 amino acids.

The CDR3 here is CASSFRRNQPQHF. The CDR3 DNA is TGTGCCAGCAGTTTTCGCCGAAATCAGCCCCAGCATTTT. The V call is TRBV12-3 or TRBV12-4, the J call TRBJ1-5, with unresolved D. V was cut by 3 bases and J by 4 bases, with 7 bases left in between. The CDR3 covers 13 residues.

V gene TRBV25-1 combines with J gene TRBJ1-1; 9 bases agree with TRBD1. The germline CDR1 and CDR2 sequences are MGHDK and SYGVNS. With 6 bases clipped from V and 2 bases from J, the junction kept 4 bases outside the gene matches. The CDR3 has 14 amino acids. Here the CDR3 reads CASRATGGNTEAFF. CDR3 bases: TGTGCCAGCAGGGCCACAGGGGGCAACACTGAAGCTTTCTTT.

V is TRBV9 and J is TRBJ2-1, with 12 nucleotides matching TRBD2. The length of the CDR3 is 15 residues. Trimming at V came to 4 bases and at J to 9 bases, leaving 8 bases not matched to a gene. Germline CDR1 and CDR2: SGDLS and YYNGEE. Written as DNA, the CDR3 is TGTGCCAGCAGCTCCGGGACTAGCGGGCCAGTTGAGCAGTTCTTC. Its protein is CASSSGTSGPVEQFF.

This chain uses TRBV12-3 or TRBV12-4 with TRBJ2-1; 11 bases map to TRBD2. V was pared by 7 bases and J by 8 bases, with 16 bases of the junction left unmatched. The CDR3 runs to 17 residues. For the CDR3, the DNA is TGTGCCAGCACCACAAATAGCGGGAGGGCCGGTGTGGATGAGCAGTTCTTC. Translated: CASTTNSGRAGVDEQFF.